This T cell receptor (beta chain) is from a study of T-cell memory formation after mild COVID-19. Study in general: Among the donors, TCR clusters were largely specific to each donor.

Remarks on this clonotype: Antigen unknown.

TCRdb re-analysed the 5' RACE reads in MiXCR, keeping a single row per CDR3 protein. The sample holds about 84,000 distinct CDR3 sequences, around 14% seen once. CDR1 and CDR2 (germline): MNHEY, SVGEGT. V gave up 6 bases and J gave up 7 bases, with 12 bases separating them. The length of the CDR3 is 13 residues. Broader study findings: The second-wave clones peaking on day 37 were not confirmed as SARS-CoV-2-specific.

The chain recombines TRBV6-2 or TRBV6-3 with TRBJ2-2; D is perhaps TRBD2 (5 bases). The sequence came from an adult woman who had mild COVID-19 (a few samples of this study predate the infection). Cell type and time point are not known. The sample consisted of PBMCs or a T cell subset sorted from them (not recorded which). CDR3 protein: CASRPDGGGELFF. As DNA, the CDR3 is TGTGCCAGCAGACCCGACGGAGGCGGGGAGCTGTTTTTT.